The 23 T cell receptor beta chains listed next were all sequenced from one sample in a study of blood T cells in healthy people across ages (dated by TCRdb to between 2015 and 2016). Library preparation employed 5' RACE. TCRdb names Illumina HiSeq 2500 as the instrument used. The second PCR ran for roughly 7 to 11 cycles and used a J-beta primer mix along with a sample-barcoded 5' primer. TCRdb applied fastp at Q25 and MiXCR to the public reads, then kept only in-frame beta chains. Rows are unified per CDR3 protein, each entry keeping the most common DNA and genes. The table for this sample lists roughly 800,000 distinct CDR3 sequences; roughly 60% of them were counted only once. The ten largest make up approximately 20% of the sample. Sequencing was done on a sample of blood. All receptors come from a man aged 30 to 45 in good health.

The chain employs TRBV10-1 and TRBJ1-1; D not resolved. There are 13 residues in the CDR3. Germline CDR1 and CDR2: WNHNN and SYGVQD (reference sequence). V lost 3 bases and J lost 3, with 8 bases in between. The CDR3 is CASSDSGHTEAFF. For the CDR3, the DNA is TGCGCCAGCAGTGACTCAGGCCACACTGAAGCTTTCTTT.

The V call is TRBV3-1, the J call TRBJ2-5; D uncertain. The germline V and J ends were trimmed by 0 bases and 11 bases, with 13 bases remaining between them. Germline loops: CDR1 LGHDT, CDR2 YNNKEL (reference sequence). The length of the CDR3 is 13 residues. CDR3: CASSQEGREPQYF. In nucleotides, the CDR3 is TGTGCCAGCAGCCAAGAAGGTCGAGAGCCACAGTACTTC.

The chain combines TRBV6-2 or TRBV6-3 with TRBJ2-5, with a possible D match to TRBD1 (6 bases). The J call may be mistaken, given a closer DNA end match to TRBJ2-7. The CDR3 has 14 amino acids. Germline V gene lookup returns CDR1 MNHEY and CDR2 SVGEGT. The CDR3 is CASSYLGQTYEQYF. For the CDR3, the DNA is TGTGCCAGCAGTTATCTAGGACAGACCTACGAGCAGTACTTC.

The V gene is TRBV4-3, the J gene TRBJ2-1; 9 bases fit TRBD1. The CDR3 contains 15 residues. With V trimmed by 0 bases and J by 10 bases, 7 bases remained unmatched. The V gene's germline CDR1 is LGHNA and CDR2 YSLEER. The DNA of the CDR3 is TGCGCCAGCAGCCAAGATCCAGGACAGGGGAGGGAGCAGTTCTTC. As protein: CASSQDPGQGREQFF.

This clonotype turned up a few times. The chain links TRBV6-6 to TRBJ2-3, with D perhaps matching TRBD1 (6 bases). Germline-derived CDR1 and CDR2 are MNHNY and SVGAGI (reference sequence). V shed 9 bases and J shed 8 bases, with 12 bases lying between them. This CDR3 has 11 residues. The CDR3 sequence is CASTGQCTQYF. The CDR3 DNA follows: TGTGCCAGTACTGGACAGTGTACGCAGTATTTT.

This clonotype has only a few counts. The V gene is TRBV3-1, the J gene TRBJ2-2; D ambiguous. This CDR3 is 13 amino acids long. Germline CDR1 reads LGHDT; CDR2 reads YNNKEL (reference sequence). Deletions cut 6 bases from V and 6 bases from J, with 11 bases between. CDR3 DNA sequence: TGTGCCAGCAGAGAAAGGCAGCCCGGGGAGCTGTTTTTT. Translating gives CASRERQPGELFF.

This chain uses TRBV20-1 with TRBJ2-7; TRBD2 aligns across 7 bases. The V gene end was trimmed by 6 bases and the J gene end by 5 bases; junction bases not matched to a gene: 7. CDR3 size: 12 residues. The germline CDR1 and CDR2 sequences are DFQATT and SNEGSKA (reference sequence). This CDR3 is CSAAGVLNEQYF. In DNA form, the CDR3 reads TGCAGTGCCGCGGGGGTATTGAACGAGCAGTACTTC.

The rearrangement links TRBV7-9 to TRBJ2-5; D remains ambiguous. Trimming took 5 bases from V and 1 from J, leaving 14 bases between them. Germline V gives CDR1 SEHNR, CDR2 FQNEAQ (reference sequence). This CDR3 comprises 15 residues. CDR3 in DNA: TGTGCCAGCAGCCCCCCCTCCAAGCTCCAAGAGACCCAGTACTTC. This codes for CASSPPSKLQETQYF.

The V and J genes are TRBV20-1 and TRBJ2-5; D is undetermined. The CDR3 sequence is 13 residues long. Trimming removed 4 bases from V and 2 bases from J, with 11 bases in between. Per germline, CDR1 DFQATT and CDR2 SNEGSKA (reference sequence). Here the CDR3 reads CSAIREGQETQYF. DNA for the CDR3: TGCAGTGCTATAAGGGAAGGACAAGAGACCCAGTACTTC.

This clonotype was seen a handful of times. The chain is built from TRBV3-1 and TRBJ2-5; D unclear. The J call may be faulty, since TRBJ2-7 better matches the DNA end. The CDR3 covers 13 residues. Germline CDR1 LGHDT, CDR2 YNNKEL (reference sequence). The CDR3 DNA is TGTGCCAGCAGCCAAAACAATGGCTACGAGCAGTACTTC. Encoded protein: CASSQNNGYEQYF.

The chain has TRBV18 and TRBJ1-2; D might be TRBD1 (6 bases). The germline V and J ends were trimmed by 0 bases and 5 bases, with 13 bases remaining between them. The length of the CDR3 is 15 residues. The V gene's germline CDR1 is KGHSH and CDR2 LQKENI. CDR3 amino acids: CASSPPGGLSYGYTF. CDR3 nucleotides: TGTGCCAGCTCACCACCGGGGGGCCTATCGTATGGCTACACCTTC. Full variable domain (missing parts from reference TRBV18 and TRBJ1-2): NAGVMQNPRHLVRRRGQEARLRCSPMKGHSHVYWYRQLPEEGLKFMVYLQKENIIDESGMPKERFSAEFPKEGPSILRIQQVVRGDSAAYFCASSPPGGLSYGYTFGSGTRLTVV.

Concerning this clonotype itself: This may stem from a read error, because a much larger clone lies one nucleotide away. This chain joins TRBV2 and TRBJ2-7; D is perhaps TRBD1 (5 bases). V was pared by 7 bases and J by 2 bases, with 12 bases between. Germline CDR1 is SNHLY and CDR2 is FYNNEI. The CDR3 runs to 13 residues. The CDR3 bases are TGTGCCAGCAAAGTGACAGCGACCTACGAGCAGTACTTC. Amino acid sequence: CASKVTATYEQYF.

This chain links TRBV6-1 with TRBJ2-7, with TRBD2 identical over 8 bases. Germline V gene lookup returns CDR1 MNHNS and CDR2 SASEGT. The CDR3 sequence is 14 residues long. Losses at the gene ends were 8 bases for V and 6 bases for J; bases not matched to a gene: 12. The CDR3 spells CASVGLAVLGEQYF. The CDR3 coding sequence is TGTGCCAGCGTAGGACTAGCCGTGCTAGGCGAGCAGTACTTC.

The chain combines TRBV27 with TRBJ2-5; maybe TRBD2 (6 bases). TRBJ2-4 explains the end of the DNA better; the J call may be wrong. Germline V gene lookup returns CDR1 MNHEY and CDR2 SMNVEV (reference sequence). The CDR3 length is 15 residues. CDR3 residues: CASRLFGGVKNIQYF. DNA of the CDR3: TGTGCCAGCAGGCTCTTCGGGGGTGTCAAAAACATTCAGTACTTC.

The chain joins TRBV4-2 to TRBJ2-1, with D uncertain. V lost 2 bases and J lost 14, with 13 bases in between. CDR1 and CDR2 from the germline V gene are LGHNA and YNFKEQ. The CDR3 is made up of 12 amino acids. The CDR3 spells CASSQTDPPEFF. CDR3 bases: TGTGCCAGCAGCCAAACGGATCCTCCCGAGTTCTTC.

A few counts support this clonotype. V is TRBV29-1 and J is TRBJ2-7, with 7 nucleotides matching TRBD1. The J segment lost 2 bases and the V segment lost 6 bases, leaving 7 bases of the junction unmatched. CDR3 length: 13 amino acids. CDR1 and CDR2 from the germline V gene are SQVTM and ANQGSEA. CDR3 DNA sequence: TGCAGCGTAGACCGGACAGGTACCTACGAGCAGTACTTC. Its translation is CSVDRTGTYEQYF.

This chain joins TRBV21-1 and TRBJ2-5; the table gives TRBD1 as D, unverified against the DNA. TRBV21-1 is designated a pseudogene. This CDR3 spans 12 amino acids. CDR3 residues: CAPRDSKETQYF. DNA of the CDR3: TGTGCCCCCAGGGACAGTAAAGAGACCCAGTACTTC.

This chain uses TRBV10-3 with TRBJ2-7; 14 bases line up with TRBD2. Germline V gene sequence: CDR1 ENHRY, CDR2 SYGVKD. The V gene end was trimmed by 5 bases and the J gene end by 7 bases; junction bases not matched to a gene: 4. The CDR3 has 14 amino acids. CDR3 sequence (DNA): TGTGCCATCAGTTTGGGACTAGCGGGAGATGAGCAGTACTTC. Residues: CAISLGLAGDEQYF.

The chain has TRBV6-6 and TRBJ2-1, with 8 positions matching TRBD2. This CDR3 has 14 amino acids. After removal of 5 bases from V and 8 bases from J, the junction contained 8 bases not matched to a gene. The germline gives CDR1 MNHNY, CDR2 SVGAGI (reference sequence). CDR3 protein: CASSRGREADEQFF. CDR3 DNA sequence: TGTGCCAGCAGTCGCGGGCGGGAGGCGGATGAGCAGTTCTTC.

In DNA, the CDR3 is TGCAGTGCTAGTACCATGACAGGGGCGTTAGGACGGAACACTGAAGCTTTCTTT. It encodes CSASTMTGALGRNTEAFF. The chain combines TRBV20-1 with TRBJ1-1, with TRBD1 matching 8 bases. This CDR3 spans 18 amino acids. Per the germline V gene, CDR1 is DFQATT and CDR2 is SNEGSKA (reference sequence). V was pared by 3 bases and J by 1 base, with 16 bases of the junction left unmatched.

As DNA, the CDR3 is TGCGCCAGCAGCCCGGAGACCGGGACTAATCAGCCCCAGCATTTT. Amino acid sequence: CASSPETGTNQPQHF. V and J are TRBV5-1 and TRBJ1-5; D is perhaps TRBD1 (5 bases). The CDR3 is made up of 15 amino acids. The germline V gene has CDR1 SGHRS and CDR2 YFSETQ. Trimming pared 4 bases from V and 4 bases from J, leaving 15 bases between.

The chain couples TRBV4-3 to TRBJ2-1; D not resolved. The CDR3 is 12 amino acids. CDR1 and CDR2 (germline): LGHNA, YSLEER. The V and J ends lost 0 bases and 8 bases respectively, with 5 bases between them. CDR3 sequence: CASSQDKDEQFF. CDR3 coding DNA: TGCGCCAGCAGCCAAGATAAAGATGAGCAGTTCTTC.

This clonotype was observed a few times. V usage is TRBV6-2 or TRBV6-3 and J usage is TRBJ1-2, with a possible D match to TRBD1 (5 bases). Between the trimmed V and J ends, which lost 6 bases and 4 bases, there was a span of 15 bases. CDR1 and CDR2 (germline): MNHEY, SVGEGT. This CDR3 is 14 amino acids long. The CDR3 is CASSSQQDSYGYTF. The CDR3 DNA reads TGTGCCAGCAGCTCCCAACAGGATTCCTATGGCTACACCTTC.